The 3 T cell receptor beta chains presented below share a single source sample, sequenced in a study of blood T cell repertoires in COVID-19. Clones were read by immunoSEQ multiplex PCR, and TCRdb kept only the in-frame ones, dropping some. The sample yields more than 150,000 clones, less than 85% seen once. Sequencing was carried out using peripheral blood. Receptors originate from a man over 45 who had recovered from COVID-19.

The chain has TRBV3-1 (or the pseudogene TRBV3-2) and TRBJ2-5, with D possibly TRBD2 on 6 matching bases. V dropped 2 bases and J dropped 2 bases, with 18 bases sitting between them. The CDR3 loop spans 17 amino acids. In germline, CDR1 is LGHDT, CDR2 YNNKEL (reference sequence). The CDR3 loop reads CASSQPYDYGGQETQYF. CDR3 bases: TGTGCCAGCAGCCAACCATACGACTATGGGGGGCAAGAGACCCAGTACTTC.

The J gene is TRBJ1-1, the V gene TRBV6-2 or TRBV6-3, with D perhaps matching TRBD1 (5 bases). The germline gives CDR1 MNHEY, CDR2 SVGEGT. This CDR3 has 13 residues. Trimming shortened V by 4 bases and J by 4 bases, and 10 bases separated the two germline ends. DNA of the CDR3: TGTGCCAGCAGTTGGGGGGGTGGCACTGAAGCTTTCTTT. It codes for CASSWGGGTEAFF.

This chain uses TRBV28 with TRBJ2-1; 10 bases fit TRBD1. V lost 4 bases to trimming and J lost 7 bases; unmatched junction nucleotides: 7. This CDR3 is 15 amino acids long. The germline V gene encodes CDR1 MDHEN and CDR2 SYDVKM. This CDR3 reads CASSSFGTGDNEQFF. The CDR3 nucleotides are TGTGCCAGCAGTTCGTTTGGGACAGGGGATAATGAGCAGTTCTTC.